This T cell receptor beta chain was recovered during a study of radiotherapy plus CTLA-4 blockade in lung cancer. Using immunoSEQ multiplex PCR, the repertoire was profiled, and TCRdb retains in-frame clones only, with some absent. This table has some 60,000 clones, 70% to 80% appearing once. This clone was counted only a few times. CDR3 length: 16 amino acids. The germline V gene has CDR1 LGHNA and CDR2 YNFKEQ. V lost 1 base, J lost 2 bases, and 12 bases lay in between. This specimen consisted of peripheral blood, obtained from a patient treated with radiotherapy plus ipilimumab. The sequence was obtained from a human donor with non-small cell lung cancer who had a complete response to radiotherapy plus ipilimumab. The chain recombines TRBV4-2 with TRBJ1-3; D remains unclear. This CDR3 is CASSQAPIVAGNTIYF. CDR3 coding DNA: TGTGCCAGCAGCCAAGCCCCGATAGTTGCTGGAAACACCATATATTTT.